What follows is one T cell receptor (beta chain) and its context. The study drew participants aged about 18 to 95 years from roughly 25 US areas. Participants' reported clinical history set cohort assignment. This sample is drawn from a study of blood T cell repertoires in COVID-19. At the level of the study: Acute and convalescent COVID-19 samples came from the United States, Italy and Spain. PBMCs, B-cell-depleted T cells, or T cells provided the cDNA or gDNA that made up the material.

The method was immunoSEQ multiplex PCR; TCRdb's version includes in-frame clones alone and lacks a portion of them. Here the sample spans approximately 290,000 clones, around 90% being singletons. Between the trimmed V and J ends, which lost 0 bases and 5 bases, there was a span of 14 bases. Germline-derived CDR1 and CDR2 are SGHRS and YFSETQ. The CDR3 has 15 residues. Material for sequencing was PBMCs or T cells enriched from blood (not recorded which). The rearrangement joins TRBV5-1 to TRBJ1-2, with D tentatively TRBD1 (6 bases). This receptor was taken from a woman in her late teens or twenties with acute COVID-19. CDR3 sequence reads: CASSLATGSFYGYTF. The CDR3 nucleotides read TGCGCCAGCAGCTTGGCCACAGGGAGTTTTTATGGCTACACCTTC. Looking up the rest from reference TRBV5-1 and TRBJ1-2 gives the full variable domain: KAGVTQTPRYLIKTRGQQVTLSCSPISGHRSVSWYQQTPGQGLQFLFEYFSETQRNKGNFPGRFSGRQFSNSRSEMNVSTLELGDSALYLCASSLATGSFYGYTFGSGTRLTVV.